This T cell receptor beta chain is drawn from a study of T-cell memory formation after mild COVID-19. Background on the study: TCR clusters were largely donor specific.

Between the trimmed V and J ends, which lost 7 bases and 1 base, there was a span of 17 bases. The CDR3 spans 16 residues. Germline V gene sequence: CDR1 MNHEY, CDR2 SMNVEV (reference sequence). In TCRdb, the 5' RACE reads were re-called with MiXCR into one record per CDR3 protein. The sample yields approximately 52,000 distinct CDR3 sequences, over 8.5% seen once. The chain is built from TRBV27 and TRBJ1-5; no clear D gene. This TCR came from an adult woman who had mild COVID-19 (a few samples of this study predate the infection). Cell type and time point are not known. The source material was PBMCs or a T cell subset sorted from them (not recorded which). CDR3 DNA: TGTGCCAGCACGCCCTTTTTCCGGAGGAGCAATCAGCCCCAGCATTTT. Amino acid sequence: CASTPFFRRSNQPQHF.